Following are 6 T cell receptor beta chains from one sample sequenced in a study of CD4 T cells in relation to SARS-CoV-2 and coronaviruses. Using immunoSEQ multiplex PCR, the repertoire was profiled, and TCRdb retains in-frame clones only, with some absent. The table includes tens of thousands of clones, about 75% detected once. Antigens of these TCRs are unknown. CD4+ T cells from unexposed donors were obtained before the COVID-19 pandemic (2011-2018). The cells were cultured for approximately ten days before CD4+ T cells were isolated. The sequenced sample was CD4+ T cells from PBMCs, cultured in vitro. The receptors were sampled from a human donor in good health.

The genes are TRBV28 and TRBJ2-3; D ambiguous. Germline lookup yields CDR1 MDHEN and CDR2 SYDVKM. Trimming shortened V by 5 bases and J by 6 bases, and 21 bases separated the two germline ends. The CDR3 consists of 16 residues. The CDR3 region is CASSPSDVGVGDTQYF. CDR3 nucleotides: TGTGCCAGCAGTCCTTCGGACGTAGGAGTCGGCGATACGCAGTATTTT.

J is TRBJ2-7 and V is TRBV28; D gene ambiguous. The CDR3 sequence is 16 residues long. The germline gives CDR1 MDHEN, CDR2 SYDVKM. The germline V and J ends were trimmed by 3 bases and 0 bases, with 15 bases remaining between them. Here the CDR3 reads CASSLVQPTSSYEQYF. In nucleotides, the CDR3 is TGTGCCAGCAGTTTGGTTCAACCGACGAGCTCCTACGAGCAGTACTTC.

This chain links TRBV9 with TRBJ2-7; possibly TRBD1 or TRBD2 for D (5 bases each). The CDR3 contains 14 residues. V dropped 8 bases and J dropped 5 bases, with 20 bases sitting between them. The V gene's germline CDR1 is SGDLS and CDR2 YYNGEE. The CDR3 DNA is TGTGCCAGTAGCCCCAGGGCAGGGAGCCACGAGCAGTACTTC. Amino acid sequence: CASSPRAGSHEQYF.

The V call is TRBV13, the J call TRBJ1-2, with D maybe TRBD1 (5 bases). This CDR3 region has 14 residues. Per germline, CDR1 PRHDT and CDR2 FYEKMQ (reference sequence). Trimming left V 5 bases short and J 8 bases short, with 18 bases between. CDR3: CASSPRGASIGYTF. CDR3 coding DNA: TGTGCCAGCAGCCCACGGGGCGCCTCGATCGGCTACACCTTC.

J is TRBJ2-1 and V is TRBV11-2; TRBD2 aligns across 7 bases. Trimming cost V 5 bases and J 5 bases; bases outside gene matches: 9. Per germline, CDR1 SGHAT and CDR2 FQNNGV. The CDR3 contains 15 residues. CDR3 coding DNA: TGTGCCAGCAGCCCGGGGGTGACTAGCCACAATGAGCAGTTCTTC. Its translation: CASSPGVTSHNEQFF.

The V call is TRBV6-5, the J call TRBJ1-1; weak D call: TRBD1 (6 bases). The CDR3 is made up of 14 amino acids. The V end was cut by 7 bases, the J end by 3 bases, with 15 bases between. Germline lookup yields CDR1 MNHEY and CDR2 SVGAGI. The CDR3 DNA is TGTGCCAGCAAAGTCGGGGGGCGCGACACTGAAGCTTTCTTT. Protein product: CASKVGGRDTEAFF.